The 2 T cell receptor beta chains given below trace back to one sample, sequenced in a study of blood T cell repertoires in COVID-19. Sequencing used immunoSEQ multiplex PCR; TCRdb keeps in-frame clones, though not all of them. Of over 85,000 clones in the sample, roughly 87% were seen once. Sequenced input: peripheral blood. These receptors originate from a woman between 45 and 60 years old with COVID-19, enrolled during active disease.

The chain links TRBV5-4 to TRBJ2-6, with TRBD1 matching over 7 bases. V lost 4 bases, J lost 2 bases, and 3 bases stayed unmatched. Germline V lookup: CDR1 SGHNT, CDR2 YYREEE (reference sequence). CDR3 length: 15 residues. The CDR3 here is CASSPTGAGANVLTF. The CDR3 DNA follows: TGTGCCAGCAGCCCTACAGGGGCTGGGGCCAACGTCCTGACTTTC.

The chain combines TRBV7-3 with TRBJ2-3, with a weak D call TRBD1 (5 bases). Germline CDR1 and CDR2: SGHTA and FQGTGA. The CDR3 spans 17 residues. V was shortened by 1 base and J by 0 bases, with 14 bases between the two germline ends. CDR3 residues: CASSLSVAGLSTDTQYF. In DNA, the CDR3 is TGTGCCAGCAGCTTAAGTGTGGCAGGGCTAAGCACAGATACGCAGTATTTT.